This record covers a single T cell receptor beta chain. These data belong to a study of blood T cell repertoires in COVID-19. About the study: Sample material is recorded as cDNA or gDNA derived from T cells, B-cell-depleted T cells, or PBMCs.

Source study methods: Nucleated cell counts were estimated from reference gene primer amplification. Here immunoSEQ multiplex PCR was the method, and the copy in TCRdb shows in-frame clones only, minus some. The V and J calls and clone size are taken from that table; D and trimming were inferred from the DNA. The data hold about 76,000 clones, with around nine tenths observed a single time. After removal of 6 bases from V and 9 bases from J, the junction contained 11 bases not matched to a gene. The CDR3 length is 14 residues. From germline, CDR1 is MNHNY and CDR2 SVGAGI (reference sequence). The sequence was collected from a man between 50 and 59 years old with active COVID-19. The chain joins TRBV6-6 to TRBJ1-1, with TRBD1 identical over 9 bases. Material for sequencing was peripheral blood. CDR3 region: CASSQGQGSEKAFF. The CDR3 bases are TGTGCCAGCAGCCAAGGACAGGGGTCGGAAAAAGCTTTCTTT.